A single sample gave rise to the 19 T cell receptor beta chains below, sequenced in a study of post-analysis software for immune sequencing data. General study findings and limits: Several TRBV segments were more frequent in patients than controls; TRBV5-6, TRBV5-1 and TRBV20-1 belonged to this group.

Unique molecular identifiers were built into the TCR beta cDNA libraries. MiXCR, run by TCRdb on the PCR reads, gives a single entry per CDR3 protein. The sample lists about 150,000 distinct CDR3 sequences; 30% were seen once. Antigen specificity for these receptors is unknown. The sample comprised blood. The origin of the receptors is a girl aged 10 to 17 with multiple sclerosis.

A few counts support this clonotype. J is TRBJ2-2 and V is TRBV29-1; D unresolved. The CDR3 extends over 12 amino acids. V was trimmed by 0 bases and J by 5 bases, leaving 4 bases between them. CDR1 is SQVTM and CDR2 is ANQGSEA in the germline V gene. The CDR3 loop is CSVEEGTGELFF. The CDR3 nucleotides are TGCAGCGTTGAAGAGGGTACCGGGGAGCTGTTTTTT.

This clonotype was observed many times. This chain links TRBV12-3 or TRBV12-4 with TRBJ2-1; TRBD2 is a possible D gene (5 bases). Trimming took off 6 bases at V and 7 bases at J, with 10 bases between the two ends. This CDR3 contains 12 residues. The CDR3 nucleotides read TGTGCCAGCAGCATCAGAGGGAATGAGCAGTTCTTC. Protein: CASSIRGNEQFF.

This clonotype was detected a few times. This sequence joins TRBV27 and TRBJ2-5, with 14 bases identical to TRBD2. The CDR3 sequence is 17 residues long. Germline CDR1 and CDR2: MNHEY and SMNVEV (reference sequence). Losses at the gene ends were 5 bases for V and 5 bases for J; bases not matched to a gene: 10. The CDR3 bases are TGTGCCAGCAGTATGGGGACTAGCGGGAGTCTAGGGGAGACCCAGTACTTC. This encodes CASSMGTSGSLGETQYF.

This clonotype has just a few counts. CDR3 bases: TGCGCCAGCTATACCGGGACTCACCAAGGGGAGCAGTTCTTC. This gives the protein CASYTGTHQGEQFF. The rearrangement links TRBV5-1 to TRBJ2-1, with D possibly matching TRBD2 (6 bases). The CDR3 runs to 14 residues. The V end lost 7 bases, the J end lost 10 bases, and 21 bases lay between the germline ends. The V gene's germline CDR1 is SGHRS and CDR2 YFSETQ.

This clonotype showed up many times. The chain is built from TRBV12-3 or TRBV12-4 and TRBJ2-1; 9 positions agree with TRBD2. This CDR3 is built from 15 residues. V lost 5 bases and J lost 4; bases outside the gene matches: 6. In nucleotides, the CDR3 is TGTGCCAGCAGTCTATCTAGCGGGGCTTACAATGAGCAGTTCTTC. Its protein product is CASSLSSGAYNEQFF.

In its sample, this clonotype was seen many times. The chain has TRBV10-3 and TRBJ2-1; D unresolved. Trimming pared 5 bases from V and 1 base from J, leaving 9 bases between. CDR1 and CDR2 from the germline V gene are ENHRY and SYGVKD. The CDR3 covers 14 residues. This chain's CDR3 is CAISTADSYNEQFF. CDR3 sequence (DNA): TGTGCCATCAGTACAGCCGATTCCTACAATGAGCAGTTCTTC.

The chain couples TRBV7-9 to TRBJ2-5; D unclear. The CDR3 sequence is 14 residues long. V was clipped by 3 bases and J by 5 bases, with 13 bases between them. CDR1 SEHNR and CDR2 FQNEAQ come from the germline V gene (reference sequence). The DNA of the CDR3 is TGTGCCAGCAGCTTGGTGGGTCGGGTGGAGACCCAGTACTTC. Translation gives CASSLVGRVETQYF.

As to this clonotype: The junction shows a germline mismatch at one end, possibly a read error. This chain connects TRBV5-1 to TRBJ2-3; D unclear. The length of the CDR3 is 14 residues. Germline CDR1 is SGHRS and CDR2 is YFSETQ. CDR3 coding DNA: TGCGCCAGCAGCTTGGAGGAGTCCACAGATACGCGGTATTTT. This translates into CASSLEESTDTRYF. Full variable domain (rest looked up from reference TRBV5-1 and TRBJ2-3): KAGVTQTPRYLIKTRGQQVTLSCSPISGHRSVSWYQQTPGQGLQFLFEYFSETQRNKGNFPGRFSGRQFSNSRSEMNVSTLELGDSALYLCASSLEESTDTRYFGPGTRLTVL.

This clonotype was picked up a small number of times. This sequence joins TRBV19 and TRBJ2-2, with D maybe TRBD2 (5 bases). This CDR3 contains 14 residues. The ends were cut back, 6 bases at V and 2 bases at J, with 10 bases in the middle. The germline V gene has CDR1 LNHDA and CDR2 SQIVND (reference sequence). CDR3 DNA: TGTGCCAGTAGGAGGGCAGAAAACACCGGGGAGCTGTTTTTT. The encoded protein is CASRRAENTGELFF.

This clonotype was counted many times. V and J are TRBV20-1 and TRBJ2-7; 10 positions agree with TRBD2. The CDR3 covers 16 residues. Losses at the gene ends were 2 bases for V and 5 bases for J; bases not matched to a gene: 12. Germline V gene data show CDR1 as DFQATT and CDR2 as SNEGSKA (reference sequence). CDR3 in amino acids: CSARTGASGSTHEQYF. The CDR3 region has the DNA TGCAGTGCTAGAACCGGGGCTAGCGGGAGTACCCACGAGCAGTACTTC.

This clonotype has only a few counts. This sequence joins TRBV12-3 or TRBV12-4 and TRBJ1-2; a weak D match, TRBD1 (6 bases). The V and J ends lost 4 bases and 2 bases respectively, with 11 bases between them. The CDR3 runs to 14 residues. CDR3 coding DNA: TGTGCCAGCAGTTGGGGACAAATGAACTATGGCTACACCTTC. It encodes CASSWGQMNYGYTF.

The chain employs TRBV11-2 and TRBJ2-1; D is uncertain. V was pared by 7 bases and J by 0 bases, with 16 bases between. CDR1 and CDR2 from the germline V gene are SGHAT and FQNNGV. The CDR3 is made up of 16 amino acids. The CDR3 is CASTPGRASSYNEQFF. In DNA, the CDR3 is TGTGCCAGCACCCCCGGGCGAGCTAGCTCCTACAATGAGCAGTTCTTC.

This clonotype was counted ten times or more. CDR3: CASSRLAGPYEQYF. DNA of the CDR3: TGTGCCAGCAGCCGACTAGCGGGACCCTACGAGCAGTACTTC. This rearrangement joins TRBV12-3 or TRBV12-4 to TRBJ2-7, with TRBD2 identical over 11 bases. J lost 2 bases, V lost 6 bases, and 3 bases had no gene match. The CDR3 extends over 14 amino acids.

This clonotype was detected only a few times. The chain couples TRBV12-3 or TRBV12-4 to TRBJ2-7, with D perhaps assigned TRBD1 or TRBD2 (5 bases each). The CDR3 extends over 14 amino acids. V lost 5 bases and J 5 bases, leaving 16 bases between the germline ends. DNA for the CDR3: TGTGCCAGCAGTGTCCAGGGTTGGGACCACGAGCAGTACTTC. Residues: CASSVQGWDHEQYF.

Turning to this clonotype: Mismatch with germline at one junction end may stem from a read error. V usage is TRBV7-2 and J usage is TRBJ2-1, with unresolved D. Germline CDR1 is SGHTA and CDR2 is FQGNSA. The CDR3 is made up of 13 amino acids. Here the CDR3 reads CAGSQTFGREQFF. The CDR3 DNA is TGTGCCGGCAGCCAAACTTTCGGGCGGGAGCAGTTCTTC.

This clonotype was seen repeatedly, ten times or more. The gene calls are TRBV12-3 or TRBV12-4 and TRBJ2-7, with a possible D match to TRBD1 (6 bases). V was pared by 9 bases and J by 0 bases, with 12 bases between. The CDR3 has 13 residues. The CDR3 sequence is CASTRDTSYEQYF. CDR3 DNA sequence: TGTGCCAGTACCCGGGACACCTCCTACGAGCAGTACTTC.

For this clonotype: This could be a read error, since a much larger clone is one nucleotide away. The chain is built from TRBV7-9 and TRBJ2-1, with 8 bases aligning to TRBD2. The V gene's germline CDR1 is SEHNR and CDR2 FQNEAQ (reference sequence). CDR3 length equals 13 residues. The CDR3 reads CASSYSGTNEQDF. The CDR3, as DNA: TGTGCCAGCAGCTATAGCGGGACCAACGAGCAGGACTTC.

This clonotype came up a few times. This clone may be a read error of a much larger clone one base away. V gene TRBV20-1 combines with J gene TRBJ2-7, with 9 bases matching TRBD2. This CDR3 contains 13 residues. Germline loops: CDR1 DFQATT, CDR2 SNEGSKA (reference sequence). The J segment lost 3 bases and the V segment lost 4 bases, leaving 4 bases of the junction unmatched. Here the CDR3 reads CSAKGLAGYEQYF. Written as DNA, the CDR3 is TGCAGTGCTAAGGGACTAGCCGGCTACGAGCAGTACTTC.

The V call is TRBV6-1, the J call TRBJ2-4; D remains ambiguous. The DNA end favors TRBJ2-7, so the J call may be wrong. Germline V gives CDR1 MNHNS, CDR2 SASEGT. There are 15 residues in the CDR3. CDR3 region: CASRYVGFTSYEQYF. Here the CDR3 DNA reads TGTGCCAGCAGATACGTAGGGTTCACCTCCTACGAGCAGTACTTC.